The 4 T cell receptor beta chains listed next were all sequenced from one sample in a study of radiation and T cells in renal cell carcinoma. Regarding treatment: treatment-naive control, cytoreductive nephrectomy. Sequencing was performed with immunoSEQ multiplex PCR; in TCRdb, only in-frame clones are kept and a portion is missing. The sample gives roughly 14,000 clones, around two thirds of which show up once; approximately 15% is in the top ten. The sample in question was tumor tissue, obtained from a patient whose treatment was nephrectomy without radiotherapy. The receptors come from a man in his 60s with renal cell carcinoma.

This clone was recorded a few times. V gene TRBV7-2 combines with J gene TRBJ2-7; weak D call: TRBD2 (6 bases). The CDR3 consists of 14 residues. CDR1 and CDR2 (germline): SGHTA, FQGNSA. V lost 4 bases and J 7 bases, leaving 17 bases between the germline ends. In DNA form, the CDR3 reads TGTGCCAGCAGCTCCTCTCTTGGGGGACTGGAGCAGTACTTC. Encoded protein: CASSSSLGGLEQYF.

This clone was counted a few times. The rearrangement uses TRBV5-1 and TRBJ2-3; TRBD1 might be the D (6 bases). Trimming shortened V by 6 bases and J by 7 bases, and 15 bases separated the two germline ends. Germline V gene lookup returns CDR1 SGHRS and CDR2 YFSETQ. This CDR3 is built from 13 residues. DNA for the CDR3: TGCGCCAGCACCTTAGCAGGGGAGTATACGCAGTATTTT. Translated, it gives CASTLAGEYTQYF. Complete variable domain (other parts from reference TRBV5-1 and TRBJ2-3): KAGVTQTPRYLIKTRGQQVTLSCSPISGHRSVSWYQQTPGQGLQFLFEYFSETQRNKGNFPGRFSGRQFSNSRSEMNVSTLELGDSALYLCASTLAGEYTQYFGPGTRLTVL.

The CDR3 is CASSYRDYMGDTQYF. CDR3 bases: TGTGCCAGCAGTTACCGGGACTATATGGGAGATACGCAGTATTTT. The chain has TRBV28 and TRBJ2-3; TRBD2 matches 7 bases. The junction had 9 bases not matched to a gene; V was cut back by 4 bases and J by 5 bases. The CDR3 contains 15 residues. CDR1 is MDHEN, CDR2 SYDVKM, per germline. Supplemented by reference TRBV28 and TRBJ2-3, the full variable domain reads DVKVTQSSRYLVKRTGEKVFLECVQDMDHENMFWYRQDPGLGLRLIYFSYDVKMKEKGDIPEGYSVSREKKERFSLILESASTNQTSMYLCASSYRDYMGDTQYFGPGTRLTVL.

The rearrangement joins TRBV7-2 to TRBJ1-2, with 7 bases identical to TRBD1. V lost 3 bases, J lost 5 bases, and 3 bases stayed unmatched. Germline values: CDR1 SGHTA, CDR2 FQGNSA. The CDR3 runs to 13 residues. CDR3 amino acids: CASSFGTEYGYTF. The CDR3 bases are TGTGCCAGCAGCTTCGGGACAGAGTATGGCTACACCTTC.